The present T cell receptor beta chain was sequenced within a study of CD4+ T cells in melanoma. Study findings and constraints: Reportedly, melanoma neoantigen-specific CD4+ T cells showed varied differentiation states. A reported correlation linked neoantigen-specific CD4+ T cells to CD8+, macrophage and B cell function.

About this clone itself: The antigen remains undetermined. This specimen includes other DNA sequences encoding the same CDR3.

Trimming cost V 3 bases and J 1 base, with 9 bases left between them. CDR3 length: 13 amino acids. Germline-derived CDR1 and CDR2 are GTSNPN and SVGIG (reference sequence). Profiled with immunoSEQ multiplex PCR; TCRdb holds only in-frame clones, not every one. This table holds about 140,000 clones, about nine tenths found once. The sequence was collected from a human donor with melanoma. The chain uses TRBV30 and TRBJ1-1, with TRBD1 as a possible D gene (6 bases). Here the CDR3 DNA reads TGTGCCTGGAGCGAACAGGGGAACACTGAAGCTTTCTTT. This gives the protein CAWSEQGNTEAFF.